One sample yielded the 22 T cell receptor beta chains listed below, sequenced in a study of T cells in tuberculosis. The protocol was immunoSEQ multiplex PCR, while the TCRdb copy is restricted to in-frame clones and leaves out a portion. The sample has 30,000 to 40,000 clones; 97% are singletons. Sequencing used PBMCs. These receptors came from a donor aged 10-29 years with latent tuberculosis or without tuberculosis infection.

The sample holds a few counts of this clone. Other nucleotide sequences from this sample produce the same CDR3. CDR3 bases: TGTGCCAGCAGCTTGGACGGAGGCAATCAGCCCCAGCATTTT. It translates to CASSLDGGNQPQHF. This chain connects TRBV5-5 to TRBJ1-5; D not resolved. Looked up from germline, CDR1 is SGHKS and CDR2 is YYEKEE (reference sequence). The germline V and J ends were trimmed by 0 bases and 2 bases, with 6 bases remaining between them. The CDR3 runs 14 residues.

The chain carries TRBV4-1 and TRBJ2-1; 8 positions match TRBD2. The CDR3 sequence is 15 residues long. Unmatched junction bases numbered 3, after V lost 3 bases and J lost 2 bases. Per germline, CDR1 MGHRA and CDR2 YSYEKL. The chain's CDR3 is CASSQLAGTYNEQFF. The CDR3 DNA follows: TGCGCCAGCAGCCAGCTAGCGGGTACCTACAATGAGCAGTTCTTC.

This clone was counted a single time. The genes are TRBV10-2 and TRBJ2-1, with D maybe TRBD2 (5 bases). From germline, CDR1 is WSHSY and CDR2 SAAADI. The CDR3 sequence is 14 residues long. V was cut by 10 bases and J by 0 bases, with 13 bases left in between. The DNA for the CDR3 is TGCGCCACCCGGACTCCGAGCTCCTACAATGAGCAGTTCTTC. Amino acid sequence: CATRTPSSYNEQFF.

This rearrangement joins TRBV5-1 to TRBJ2-5; 7 nucleotides match TRBD2. The germline CDR1 and CDR2 sequences are SGHRS and YFSETQ. The CDR3 sequence is 16 residues long. Trimming cost V 4 bases and J 3 bases; bases outside gene matches: 12. The DNA for the CDR3 is TGCGCCAGCAGCCCGAGAACCCGGGACTACGAAGAGACCCAGTACTTC. The encoded protein is CASSPRTRDYEETQYF.

The chain employs TRBV6-6 and TRBJ1-2; no reliable D call. The CDR3 is 15 residues long. V was trimmed by 7 bases and J by 4 bases, leaving 19 bases between them. Germline V lookup: CDR1 MNHNY, CDR2 SVGAGI (reference sequence). The CDR3 protein is CASNPPADEGYGYTF. Written as DNA, the CDR3 is TGTGCCAGCAATCCCCCGGCGGATGAAGGCTATGGCTACACCTTC.

This chain joins TRBV27 and TRBJ1-1; no clear D gene. Deletions cut 6 bases from V and 0 bases from J, with 8 bases between. CDR3 length: 13 residues. Germline-derived CDR1 and CDR2 are MNHEY and SMNVEV (reference sequence). The CDR3 coding sequence is TGTGCCAGCAGCCTAAGCCTGAACACTGAAGCTTTCTTT. Translated, it gives CASSLSLNTEAFF.

This chain uses TRBV6-5 with TRBJ1-1; 8 bases align to TRBD1. Germline V gene lookup returns CDR1 MNHEY and CDR2 SVGAGI. This CDR3 spans 14 amino acids. Trimming at V came to 6 bases and at J to 3 bases, leaving 6 bases not matched to a gene. The CDR3 DNA sequence: TGTGCCAGCAGATGGTTGGGACAGGACACTGAAGCTTTCTTT. Translating gives CASRWLGQDTEAFF.

The rearrangement uses TRBV5-1 and TRBJ1-1; possible D gene TRBD1, 6 bases. The CDR3 loop spans 17 amino acids. Germline loops: CDR1 SGHRS, CDR2 YFSETQ. The V and J ends lost 0 bases and 5 bases respectively, with 20 bases between them. The CDR3 here is CASSLDIWGQSETEAFF. Written as DNA, the CDR3 is TGCGCCAGCAGCTTGGACATTTGGGGACAAAGTGAGACTGAAGCTTTCTTT.

This chain connects TRBV19 to TRBJ2-7, with 7 bases matching TRBD1. V gave up 6 bases and J gave up 6 bases; unmatched junction bases: 14. Germline V gene sequence: CDR1 LNHDA, CDR2 SQIVND (reference sequence). The CDR3 consists of 15 residues. The CDR3, as DNA: TGTGCCAGTAGCCCTCCCAAGGGGGCACCCTCCGAGCAGTACTTC. As protein: CASSPPKGAPSEQYF.

This clone was detected only a few times. The genes are TRBV19 and TRBJ1-5; possibly TRBD1 for D (5 bases). Trimming pared 10 bases from V and 2 bases from J, leaving 15 bases between. CDR1 is LNHDA, CDR2 SQIVND, per germline (reference sequence). The CDR3 extends over 14 amino acids. Here the CDR3 DNA reads TGTGCCACCGCCGGGGGTAGTGGCAATCAGCCCCAGCATTTT. Encoded protein: CATAGGSGNQPQHF.

The chain combines TRBV10-2 with TRBJ2-1; D gene uncertain. The V end lost 8 bases, the J end lost 5 bases, and 7 bases lay between the germline ends. Per the germline V gene, CDR1 is WSHSY and CDR2 is SAAADI. The CDR3 has 11 residues. The CDR3 DNA sequence: TGCGCCAGCTACAAAAACAATGAGCAGTTCTTC. It encodes CASYKNNEQFF.

The rearrangement joins TRBV5-1 to TRBJ1-2; D possibly corresponds to TRBD1 (5 bases). Trimming shortened V by 6 bases and J by 0 bases, and 15 bases separated the two germline ends. This CDR3 is 15 amino acids long. The germline gives CDR1 SGHRS, CDR2 YFSETQ. The CDR3 sequence is CASTIGGVPNYGYTF. Written as DNA, the CDR3 is TGCGCCAGCACCATCGGGGGGGTCCCTAACTATGGCTACACCTTC. Together with reference TRBV5-1 and TRBJ1-2, the CDR3 gives the full variable domain: KAGVTQTPRYLIKTRGQQVTLSCSPISGHRSVSWYQQTPGQGLQFLFEYFSETQRNKGNFPGRFSGRQFSNSRSEMNVSTLELGDSALYLCASTIGGVPNYGYTFGSGTRLTVV.

This rearrangement joins TRBV2 to TRBJ2-1; D possibly corresponds to TRBD2 (5 bases). Trimming removed 4 bases from V and 5 bases from J, with 12 bases in between. Germline CDR1 is SNHLY and CDR2 is FYNNEI. This CDR3 spans 14 amino acids. The CDR3 sequence is CASSGSGYDNEQFF. The CDR3 DNA follows: TGTGCCAGCAGTGGATCGGGATATGACAATGAGCAGTTCTTC.

The genes are TRBV27 and TRBJ2-1; 7 bases agree with TRBD1. The germline V gene encodes CDR1 MNHEY and CDR2 SMNVEV (reference sequence). The V segment lost 2 bases and the J segment 9 bases; nucleotides outside the gene matches: 4. The CDR3 runs to 13 residues. The CDR3 region has the DNA TGTGCCAGCAGTTTAGGACCAGGGGGTGAGCAGTTCTTC. Translated: CASSLGPGGEQFF.

The chain couples TRBV6-5 to TRBJ1-1; D is ambiguous. V was trimmed by 5 bases and J by 5 bases, leaving 12 bases between them. Germline V lookup: CDR1 MNHEY, CDR2 SVGAGI. The CDR3 has 13 amino acids. The CDR3 DNA reads as TGTGCCAGCAGTAAACGACATATGACTGAAGCTTTCTTT. It yields the protein CASSKRHMTEAFF.

The chain joins TRBV19 to TRBJ1-1; the D is unclear. The germline CDR1 and CDR2 sequences are LNHDA and SQIVND (reference sequence). The CDR3 has 15 amino acids. V dropped 1 base and J dropped 1 base, with 10 bases sitting between them. CDR3 bases: TGTGCCAGTAGTATAGCATTGAACTCGAACACTGAAGCTTTCTTT. Amino acid sequence: CASSIALNSNTEAFF.

The chain recombines TRBV2 with TRBJ2-2; the D gene is possibly TRBD1 (5 bases). V was cut by 5 bases and J by 5 bases, with 18 bases left in between. This CDR3 has 16 residues. The germline CDR1 and CDR2 sequences are SNHLY and FYNNEI. The CDR3 sequence: CASSSIVFRGTGELFF. The CDR3 nucleotides read TGTGCCAGCAGTTCTATCGTCTTTAGGGGTACCGGGGAGCTGTTTTTT.

The V call is TRBV25-1, the J call TRBJ1-5; 7 bases line up with TRBD1. Looked up from germline, CDR1 is MGHDK and CDR2 is SYGVNS. The ends lost 8 bases at V and 1 base at J; junction bases unmatched: 11. The CDR3 is 16 residues long. The CDR3 loop reads CASSPKTGNSNQPQHF. The CDR3 DNA sequence: TGTGCCAGCTCGCCTAAGACAGGGAACAGCAATCAGCCCCAGCATTTT.

The chain has TRBV5-1 and TRBJ2-7; TRBD1 matches 8 bases. Trimming cost V 3 bases and J 4 bases; bases outside gene matches: 3. CDR1 is SGHRS and CDR2 is YFSETQ in the germline V gene. The CDR3 is made up of 13 amino acids. DNA of the CDR3: TGCGCCAGCAGCTGGGGACAGGTGTACGAGCAGTACTTC. As protein: CASSWGQVYEQYF.

This clone was detected only once. This rearrangement joins TRBV19 to TRBJ2-1, with D perhaps TRBD1 (6 bases). Germline CDR1 and CDR2: LNHDA and SQIVND (reference sequence). The ends were cut back, 3 bases at V and 7 bases at J, with 13 bases in the middle. The length of the CDR3 is 14 residues. In DNA form, the CDR3 reads TGTGCCAGTAGTATTTTGGGTGGGACAAATGAGCAGTTCTTC. Protein product: CASSILGGTNEQFF.

The rearrangement links TRBV5-5 to TRBJ2-3; 13 bases agree with TRBD2. The germline CDR1 and CDR2 sequences are SGHKS and YYEKEE (reference sequence). The CDR3 consists of 18 residues. Trimming at V came to 4 bases and at J to 0 bases, leaving 8 bases not matched to a gene. DNA for the CDR3: TGTGCCAGCAGCGTCACTAGCGGGAGGGCCGTGAGCACAGATACGCAGTATTTT. Its protein is CASSVTSGRAVSTDTQYF. The whole variable domain, remainder taken from reference TRBV5-5 and TRBJ2-3, is DAGVTQSPTHLIKTRGQQVTLRCSPISGHKSVSWYQQVLGQGPQFIFQYYEKEERGRGNFPDRFSARQFPNYSSELNVNALLLGDSALYLCASSVTSGRAVSTDTQYFGPGTRLTVL.

The V gene is TRBV21-1, the J gene TRBJ2-1; the tabulated D call, TRBD2, remains unverified against the DNA. TRBV21-1 is flagged as a pseudogene. CDR3 length equals 19 residues. CDR3 DNA sequence: TGTGCCAGCAGCACCTTCTCTGGAGGTAGGGCCAGCTCCTACAATGAGCAGTTCTTC. It yields the protein CASSTFSGGRASSYNEQFF.